Each of the 8 T cell receptor beta chains below was sequenced from the same sample in a study of T cell responses to AZD1222 COVID-19 vaccine. The method was immunoSEQ multiplex PCR; TCRdb's version includes in-frame clones alone and lacks a portion of them. Found here are about 100,000 clones, over 90% of them singletons; the top ten hold about 5%. The specimen comprised peripheral blood, sampled on day 0 of AZD1222 vaccination. The origin of the receptors is an adult in good health.

J is TRBJ1-2 and V is TRBV5-8, with TRBD1 identical over 8 bases. The J segment lost 0 bases and the V segment lost 2 bases, leaving 6 bases of the junction unmatched. CDR1 SGHTS and CDR2 YDEGEE come from the germline V gene. The CDR3 loop spans 16 amino acids. The CDR3 coding sequence is TGTGCCAGCAGCTTTAGGACAGGGAGATCTAACTATGGCTACACCTTC. Translating it yields CASSFRTGRSNYGYTF.

CDR3 in amino acids: CASSYSGQGRETQYF. For the CDR3, the DNA is TGTGCCAGCAGTTACTCCGGACAGGGGAGGGAGACCCAGTACTTC. V gene TRBV6-2 or TRBV6-3 combines with J gene TRBJ2-5, with TRBD1 identical over 9 bases. Losses at the gene ends were 0 bases for V and 5 bases for J; bases not matched to a gene: 4. The length of the CDR3 is 15 residues. Germline V gene sequence: CDR1 MNHEY, CDR2 SVGEGT.

This clone was observed once. This chain joins TRBV2 and TRBJ1-5, with D tentatively TRBD1 (6 bases). Trimming pared 2 bases from V and 5 bases from J, leaving 13 bases between. Looked up from germline, CDR1 is SNHLY and CDR2 is FYNNEI. The CDR3 is made up of 15 amino acids. DNA for the CDR3: TGTGCCAGCAGTGAATCATGGGGGGCAGATCAGCCCCAGCATTTT. As protein: CASSESWGADQPQHF.

The chain has TRBV2 and TRBJ2-5, with 11 nucleotides matching TRBD2. The CDR3 loop spans 16 amino acids. Unmatched junction bases numbered 11, after V lost 6 bases and J lost 5 bases. The germline V gene encodes CDR1 SNHLY and CDR2 FYNNEI. CDR3 in amino acids: CASRADLAGGGETQYF. In DNA form, the CDR3 reads TGTGCCAGCAGAGCCGACCTAGCGGGAGGCGGGGAGACCCAGTACTTC. Full variable domain (missing parts from reference TRBV2 and TRBJ2-5): EPEVTQTPSHQVTQMGQEVILRCVPISNHLYFYWYRQILGQKVEFLVSFYNNEISEKSEIFDDQFSVERPDGSNFTLKIRSTKLEDSAMYFCASRADLAGGGETQYFGPGTRLLVL.

J is TRBJ2-7 and V is TRBV3-1 (or the pseudogene TRBV3-2); 8 nucleotides agree with TRBD2. Trimming at V came to 4 bases and at J to 1 base, leaving 18 bases not matched to a gene. CDR1 is LGHDT, CDR2 YNNKEL, per germline (reference sequence). The CDR3 runs to 19 residues. In DNA, the CDR3 is TGTGCCAGCAGCCCTAAGACTAGCGCCGGCGGAGGAAGGTCCTACGAGCAGTACTTC. Translated, it gives CASSPKTSAGGGRSYEQYF.

The chain is built from TRBV5-5 and TRBJ1-6; weak D call: TRBD1 (6 bases). Germline CDR1 and CDR2: SGHKS and YYEKEE (reference sequence). V was cut by 4 bases and J by 9 bases, with 11 bases left in between. CDR3 length: 13 amino acids. The chain's CDR3 is CASSITGFSPLHF. CDR3 in DNA: TGTGCCAGCAGCATTACAGGGTTTTCACCCCTCCACTTT.

The chain is built from TRBV7-9 and TRBJ1-2; no clear D gene. The CDR3 spans 13 residues. V gave up 1 base and J gave up 7 bases, with 10 bases separating them. Germline CDR1 SEHNR, CDR2 FQNEAQ (reference sequence). Here the CDR3 DNA reads TGTGCCAGCAGCTTAGTTTCCGGGTCTGGCTACACCTTC. It specifies CASSLVSGSGYTF.

The chain combines TRBV12-3 or TRBV12-4 with TRBJ1-5; the D gene is possibly TRBD1 (5 bases). The CDR3 loop spans 12 amino acids. V shed 6 bases and J shed 5 bases, with 8 bases lying between them. Here the CDR3 reads CASRPGDQPQHF. Written as DNA, the CDR3 is TGTGCCAGCAGACCGGGGGATCAGCCCCAGCATTTT.